A single T cell receptor beta chain is shown here with its context. Germline CDR1 is SGHNT and CDR2 is YYREEE (reference sequence). The CDR3 loop spans 12 amino acids. V was pared by 4 bases and J by 6 bases, with 11 bases between. This sample is part of a study of CD8 T cells in Susac syndrome. Reverse transcription used roughly 0.45 to 1 ug RNA and random hexamers. TCRdb passed the immunoSEQ multiplex PCR reads through MiXCR, listing each CDR3 protein once. The sample lists approximately 120,000 distinct CDR3 sequences; about 92% were seen once. Sequencing was performed on CD8+ T cells from PBMCs. This clonotype was obtained from a human donor with multiple sclerosis. The chain joins TRBV5-4 to TRBJ2-7; TRBD1 is a possible D gene (6 bases). The CDR3: CASSDQGGEQYF. The CDR3 DNA reads TGTGCCAGCAGCGACCAAGGGGGCGAGCAGTACTTC.